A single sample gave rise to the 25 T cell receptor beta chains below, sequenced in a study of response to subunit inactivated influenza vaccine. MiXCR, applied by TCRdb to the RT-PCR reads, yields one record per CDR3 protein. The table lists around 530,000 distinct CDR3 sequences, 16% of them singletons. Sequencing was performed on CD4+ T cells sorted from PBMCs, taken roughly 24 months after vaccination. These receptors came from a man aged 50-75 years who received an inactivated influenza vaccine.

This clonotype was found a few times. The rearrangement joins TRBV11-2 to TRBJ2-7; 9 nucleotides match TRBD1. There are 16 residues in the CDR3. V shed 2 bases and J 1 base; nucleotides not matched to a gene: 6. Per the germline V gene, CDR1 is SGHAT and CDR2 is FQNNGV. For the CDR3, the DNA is TGTGCCAGCAGCTTAATCCCGGGACAGGGATCCTACGAGCAGTACTTC. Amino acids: CASSLIPGQGSYEQYF.

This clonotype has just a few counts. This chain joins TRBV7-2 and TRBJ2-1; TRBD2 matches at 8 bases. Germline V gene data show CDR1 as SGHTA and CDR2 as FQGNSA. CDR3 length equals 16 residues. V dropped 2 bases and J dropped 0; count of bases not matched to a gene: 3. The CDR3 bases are TGTGCCAGCAGCTTATCTAGCGGGTCCTCCTACAATGAGCAGTTCTTC. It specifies CASSLSSGSSYNEQFF.

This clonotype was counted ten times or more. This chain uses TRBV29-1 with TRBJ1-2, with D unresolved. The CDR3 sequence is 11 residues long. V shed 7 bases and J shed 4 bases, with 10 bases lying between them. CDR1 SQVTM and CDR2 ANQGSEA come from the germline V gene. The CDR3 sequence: CSASRAYGYTF. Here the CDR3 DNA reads TGCAGCGCTTCACGGGCCTATGGCTACACCTTC.

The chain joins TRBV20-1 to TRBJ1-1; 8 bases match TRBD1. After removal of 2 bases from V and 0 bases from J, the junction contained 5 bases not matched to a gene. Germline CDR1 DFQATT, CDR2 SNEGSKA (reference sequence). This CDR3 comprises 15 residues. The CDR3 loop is CSARRSGGLNTEAFF. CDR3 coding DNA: TGCAGTGCTAGAAGGTCAGGGGGCTTGAACACTGAAGCTTTCTTT.

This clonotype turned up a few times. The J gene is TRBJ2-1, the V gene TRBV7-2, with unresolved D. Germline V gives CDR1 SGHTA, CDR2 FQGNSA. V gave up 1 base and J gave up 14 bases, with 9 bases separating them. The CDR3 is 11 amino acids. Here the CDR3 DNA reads TGTGCCAGCAGCTTAGGGCGTCGGGAGTTCTTC. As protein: CASSLGRREFF.

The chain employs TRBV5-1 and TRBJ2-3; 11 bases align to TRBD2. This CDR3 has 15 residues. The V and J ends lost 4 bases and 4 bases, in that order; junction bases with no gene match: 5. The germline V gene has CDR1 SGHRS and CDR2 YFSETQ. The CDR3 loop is CASSLTSGIADTQYF. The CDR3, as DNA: TGCGCCAGCAGCCTGACTAGCGGGATCGCAGATACGCAGTATTTT.

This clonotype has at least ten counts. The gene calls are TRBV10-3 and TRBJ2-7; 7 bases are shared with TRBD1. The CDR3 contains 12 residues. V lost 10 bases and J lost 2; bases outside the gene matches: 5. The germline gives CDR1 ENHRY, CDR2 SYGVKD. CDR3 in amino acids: CATTGATYEQYF. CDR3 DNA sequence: TGTGCCACTACAGGGGCTACCTACGAGCAGTACTTC.

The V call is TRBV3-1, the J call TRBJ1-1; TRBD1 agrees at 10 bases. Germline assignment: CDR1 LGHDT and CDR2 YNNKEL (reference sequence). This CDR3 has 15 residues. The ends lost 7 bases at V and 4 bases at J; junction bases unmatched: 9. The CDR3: CASTTTGGGLTEAFF. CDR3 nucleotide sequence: TGTGCCAGCACCACGACAGGGGGCGGGCTCACTGAAGCTTTCTTT.

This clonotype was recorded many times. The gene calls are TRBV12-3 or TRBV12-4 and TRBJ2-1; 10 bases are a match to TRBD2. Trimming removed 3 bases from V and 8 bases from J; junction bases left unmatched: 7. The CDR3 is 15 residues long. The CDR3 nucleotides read TGTGCCAGCAGTTTGGGGCTAGCGGGAGTCTATGAGCAGTTCTTC. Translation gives CASSLGLAGVYEQFF.

The CDR3 region has the DNA TGCAGTGCTGCCGGGGAGCGGTTTTCCAATGAGCAGTTCTTC. This encodes CSAAGERFSNEQFF. The rearrangement links TRBV20-1 to TRBJ2-1; a weak D match, TRBD2 (5 bases). The CDR3 runs 14 residues. The germline V and J ends were trimmed by 5 bases and 6 bases, with 17 bases remaining between them. Looked up from germline, CDR1 is DFQATT and CDR2 is SNEGSKA (reference sequence).

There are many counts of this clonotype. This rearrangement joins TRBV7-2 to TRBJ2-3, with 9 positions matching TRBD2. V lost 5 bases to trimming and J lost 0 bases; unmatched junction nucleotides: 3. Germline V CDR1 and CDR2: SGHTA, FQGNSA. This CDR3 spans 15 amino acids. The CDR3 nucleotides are TGTGCCAGCAGCGTAAGCGGGAGGAGCACAGATACGCAGTATTTT. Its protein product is CASSVSGRSTDTQYF.

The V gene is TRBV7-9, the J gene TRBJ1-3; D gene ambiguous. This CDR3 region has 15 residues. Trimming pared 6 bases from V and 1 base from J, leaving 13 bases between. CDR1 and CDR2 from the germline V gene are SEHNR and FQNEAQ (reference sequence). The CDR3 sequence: CASSGPRSSGNTIYF. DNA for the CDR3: TGTGCCAGCAGTGGGCCCAGAAGTTCTGGAAACACCATATATTTT.

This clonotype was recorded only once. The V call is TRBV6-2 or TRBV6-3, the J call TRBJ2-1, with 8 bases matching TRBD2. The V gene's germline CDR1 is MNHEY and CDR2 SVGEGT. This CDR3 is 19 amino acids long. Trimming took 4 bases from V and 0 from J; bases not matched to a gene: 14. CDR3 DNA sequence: TGTGCCAGCAGTTCCCGGGGTAGCGGGAACCCCGGCTCCTACAATGAGCAGTTCTTC. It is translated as CASSSRGSGNPGSYNEQFF.

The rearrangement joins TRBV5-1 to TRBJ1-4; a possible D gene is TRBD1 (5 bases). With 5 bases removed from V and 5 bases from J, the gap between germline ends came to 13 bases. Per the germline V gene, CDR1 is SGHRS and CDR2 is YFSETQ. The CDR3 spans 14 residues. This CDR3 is CASSRQPENEKLFF. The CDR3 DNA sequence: TGCGCCAGCAGTCGACAGCCAGAGAATGAAAAACTGTTTTTT.

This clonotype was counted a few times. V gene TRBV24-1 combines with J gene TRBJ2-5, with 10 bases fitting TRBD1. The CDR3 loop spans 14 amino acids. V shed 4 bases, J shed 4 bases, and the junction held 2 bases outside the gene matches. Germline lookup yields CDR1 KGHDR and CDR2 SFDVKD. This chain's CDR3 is CATSDRDRGETQYF. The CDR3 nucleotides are TGTGCCACCAGTGACAGGGACAGGGGAGAGACCCAGTACTTC.

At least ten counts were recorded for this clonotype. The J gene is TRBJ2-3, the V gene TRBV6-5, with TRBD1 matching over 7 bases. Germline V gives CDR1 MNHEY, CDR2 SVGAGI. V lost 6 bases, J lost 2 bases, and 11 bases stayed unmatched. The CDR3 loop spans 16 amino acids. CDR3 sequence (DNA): TGTGCCAGCAGACTCCTTCAGGGGGTTGACACAGATACGCAGTATTTT. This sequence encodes CASRLLQGVDTDTQYF.

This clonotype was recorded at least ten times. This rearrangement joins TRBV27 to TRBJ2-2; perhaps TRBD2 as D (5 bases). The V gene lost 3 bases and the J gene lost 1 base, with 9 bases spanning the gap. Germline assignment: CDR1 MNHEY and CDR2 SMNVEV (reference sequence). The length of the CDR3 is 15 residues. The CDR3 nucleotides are TGTGCCAGCAGTTTGATGCGGGTGAACACCGGGGAGCTGTTTTTT. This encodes CASSLMRVNTGELFF.

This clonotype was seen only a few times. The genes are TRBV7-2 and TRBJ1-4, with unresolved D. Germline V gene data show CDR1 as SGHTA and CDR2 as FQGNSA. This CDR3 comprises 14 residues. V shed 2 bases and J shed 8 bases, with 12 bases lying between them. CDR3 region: CASSLSGYSEKLFF. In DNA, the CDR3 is TGTGCCAGCAGCTTATCGGGGTATTCGGAAAAACTGTTTTTT. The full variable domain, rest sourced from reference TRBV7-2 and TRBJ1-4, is GAGVSQSPSNKVTEKGKDVELRCDPISGHTALYWYRQSLGQGLEFLIYFQGNSAPDKSGLPSDRFSAERTGGSVSTLTIQRTQQEDSAVYLCASSLSGYSEKLFFGSGTQLSVL.

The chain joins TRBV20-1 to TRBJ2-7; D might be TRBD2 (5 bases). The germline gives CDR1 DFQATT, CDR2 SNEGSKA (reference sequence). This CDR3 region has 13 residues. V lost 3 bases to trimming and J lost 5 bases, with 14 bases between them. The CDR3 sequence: CSASWLAGHEQYF. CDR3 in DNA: TGCAGTGCTAGTTGGCTAGCTGGCCACGAGCAGTACTTC.

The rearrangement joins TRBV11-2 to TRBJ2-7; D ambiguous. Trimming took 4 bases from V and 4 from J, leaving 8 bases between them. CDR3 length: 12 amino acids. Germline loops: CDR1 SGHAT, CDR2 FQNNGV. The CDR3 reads CASSSNVYEQYF. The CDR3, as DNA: TGTGCCAGCAGCTCAAACGTTTACGAGCAGTACTTC.

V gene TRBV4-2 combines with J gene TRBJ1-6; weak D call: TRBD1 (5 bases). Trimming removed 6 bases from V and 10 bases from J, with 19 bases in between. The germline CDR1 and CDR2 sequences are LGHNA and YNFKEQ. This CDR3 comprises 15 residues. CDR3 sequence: CASSLESRDGSPLHF. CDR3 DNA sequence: TGTGCCAGCAGTCTAGAATCCCGGGACGGATCACCCCTCCACTTT.

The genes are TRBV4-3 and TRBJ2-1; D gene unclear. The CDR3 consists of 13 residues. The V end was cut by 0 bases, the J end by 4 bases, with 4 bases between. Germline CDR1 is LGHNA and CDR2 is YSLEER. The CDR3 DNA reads TGCGCCAGCAGCCAAGAGAGTTACAATGAGCAGTTCTTC. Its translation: CASSQESYNEQFF.

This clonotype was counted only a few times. The CDR3 bases are TGTGCCAGCAGCTTACGGGGGGGATTTGGCTACAATGAGCAGTTCTTC. Encoded protein: CASSLRGGFGYNEQFF. The gene calls are TRBV7-9 and TRBJ2-1; 8 nucleotides align to TRBD2. The CDR3 consists of 16 residues. Germline-derived CDR1 and CDR2 are SEHNR and FQNEAQ (reference sequence). The V and J ends lost 2 bases and 3 bases, in that order; junction bases with no gene match: 6.

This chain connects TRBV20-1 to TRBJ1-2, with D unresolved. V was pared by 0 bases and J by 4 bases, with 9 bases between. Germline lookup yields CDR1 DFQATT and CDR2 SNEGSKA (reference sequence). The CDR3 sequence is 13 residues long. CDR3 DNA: TGCAGTGCTAGAGATTACACGGCCTATGGCTACACCTTC. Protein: CSARDYTAYGYTF.

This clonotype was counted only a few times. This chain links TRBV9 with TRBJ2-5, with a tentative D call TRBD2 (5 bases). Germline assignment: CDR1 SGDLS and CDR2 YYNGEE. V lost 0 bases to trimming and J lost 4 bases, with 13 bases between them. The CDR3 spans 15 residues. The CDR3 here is CASSVDRGLGETQYF. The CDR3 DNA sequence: TGTGCCAGCAGCGTAGATCGAGGGTTGGGAGAGACCCAGTACTTC.